This T cell receptor (beta chain) was identified during a study of blood T cell repertoires in COVID-19. Study overall: From T cells, B-cell-depleted T cells, or PBMCs came the material, which was cDNA or gDNA.

Germline V gives CDR1 MDHEN, CDR2 SYDVKM. The CDR3 length is 15 residues. Between the trimmed V and J ends, which lost 5 bases and 2 bases, there was a span of 13 bases. Assay used: immunoSEQ multiplex PCR; TCRdb lists only in-frame clones, some missing. The table has some 240,000 clones, roughly 82% seen once. Sequencing input: peripheral blood. The sequence was obtained from a man aged 50-60 years with active or convalescent COVID-19. The chain couples TRBV28 to TRBJ1-5, with D maybe TRBD1 (5 bases). This CDR3 reads CASSLRQIGNQPQHF. CDR3 sequence (DNA): TGTGCCAGCAGTCTCCGACAGATAGGCAATCAGCCCCAGCATTTT.